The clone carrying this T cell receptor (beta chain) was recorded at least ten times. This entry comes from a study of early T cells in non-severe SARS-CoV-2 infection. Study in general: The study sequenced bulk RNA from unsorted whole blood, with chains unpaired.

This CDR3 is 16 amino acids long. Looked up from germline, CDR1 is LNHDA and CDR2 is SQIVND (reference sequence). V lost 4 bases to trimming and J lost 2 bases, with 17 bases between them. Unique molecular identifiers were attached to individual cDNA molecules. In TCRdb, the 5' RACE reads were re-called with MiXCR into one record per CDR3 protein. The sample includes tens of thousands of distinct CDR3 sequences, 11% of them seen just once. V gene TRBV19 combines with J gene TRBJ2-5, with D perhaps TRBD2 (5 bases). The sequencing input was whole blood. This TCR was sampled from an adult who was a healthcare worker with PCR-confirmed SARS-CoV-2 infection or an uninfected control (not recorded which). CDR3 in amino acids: CASSNLTPRGQETQYF. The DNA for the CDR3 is TGTGCCAGTAGTAATTTAACCCCAAGAGGGCAAGAGACCCAGTACTTC. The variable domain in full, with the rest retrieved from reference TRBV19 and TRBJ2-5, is DGGITQSPKYLFRKEGQNVTLSCEQNLNHDAMYWYRQDPGQGLRLIYYSQIVNDFQKGDIAEGYSVSREKKESFPLTVTSAQKNPTAFYLCASSNLTPRGQETQYFGPGTRLLVL.